This is a list of T cell receptor beta chains from one sample in a study of PD-1 blockade in classical Hodgkin lymphoma. TCRdb's copy holds only in-frame clones and misses some; the assay was immunoSEQ multiplex PCR. The sample includes about 26,000 clones, more than 75% of them seen just once. The sequencing used peripheral blood mononuclear cells (PBMCs), collected before the second cycle of nivolumab. The receptors stem from a human donor with classical Hodgkin lymphoma. The CDR3 runs from the conserved cysteine through the conserved F or W. D genes are given only for firm matches. Clone sizes are given selectively: once, few, many, or a class where the clone is expanded.

V gene,clone size,J gene,D gene,CDR3 DNA,CDR3 protein
TRBV19,NA,TRBJ1-2,NA,TGTGCCAGTAGTATTCCAGGGTATGGCTACACCTTC,CASSIPGYGYTF
TRBV6-1,few,TRBJ1-6,TRBD1,TGTGCCAGCACTACAGGGGAGGTTTCACCCCTCCACTTT,CASTTGEVSPLHF
TRBV14,once,TRBJ2-6,NA,TGTGCCAGCAGCTTCACAGGGTCTGGGGCCAACGTCCTGACTTTC,CASSFTGSGANVLTF
TRBV7-2,NA,TRBJ2-3,NA,TGTGCCAGCAGCTCCACAGATACGCAGTATTTT,CASSSTDTQYF
TRBV28,NA,TRBJ2-7,NA,TGTGCCAGCACCTCCCTCAACGGGGCCTACGAGCAGTACTTC,CASTSLNGAYEQYF
TRBV9,once,TRBJ2-3,NA,TGTGCCAGCAGCGCCGATTATGGGGGGGCCGATACGCAGTATTTT,CASSADYGGADTQYF
TRBV21-1,medium-sized,TRBJ1-6,NA,TGTGCCAGCTTTTGGGGGTCCTATAATTCACCCCTCCACTTT,CASFWGSYNSPLHF
TRBV4-3,NA,TRBJ1-2,NA,TGCGCCAGCAGCCAAGAGGCCAGGGGACCGTATGGCTACACCTTC,CASSQEARGPYGYTF
TRBV4-1,NA,TRBJ2-7,NA,TGCGCCAGCAGCCTCAGACTCTCCTACGAGCAGTACTTC,CASSLRLSYEQYF
TRBV4-1,NA,TRBJ2-7,TRBD2,TGCGCCAGCAGCCAGCGATCGGGGGGCGAGCAGTACTTC,CASSQRSGGEQYF
TRBV10-3,NA,TRBJ2-1,NA,TGTGCCATCGGGGGTTTTAAAGGCAGACTATACAATGAGCAGTTCTTC,CAIGGFKGRLYNEQFF
TRBV4-2,NA,TRBJ1-4,TRBD1,TGTGCCAGCAGCCACTTGACAGGGGAGGTCGAAAAACTGTTTTTT,CASSHLTGEVEKLFF
TRBV7-6,few,TRBJ1-2,TRBD1,TGTGCCAGCAGCTTGAGGACAGGGAGCTATGGCTACACCTTC,CASSLRTGSYGYTF
TRBV4-3,NA,TRBJ1-6,NA,TGCGCCAGCAGCCAAGATCGGGGGAGGGTTTCACCCCTCCACTTT,CASSQDRGRVSPLHF
TRBV19,NA,TRBJ1-1,NA,TGTGCCAGTAGTTTACAGGGGAACACTGAAGCTTTCTTT,CASSLQGNTEAFF
TRBV7-3,NA,TRBJ1-1,TRBD1,TGTGCCAGCAGCTCGACAGGGCCGAAGGACACTGAAGCTTTCTTT,CASSSTGPKDTEAFF
TRBV7-9,NA,TRBJ2-7,TRBD1,TGTGCCAGCAGCGCCCTGGGACAGGGAAACGAGCAGTACTTC,CASSALGQGNEQYF
TRBV2,NA,TRBJ2-3,NA,TGTGCCAGCAGTGGTCAGGGCGGCACAGATACGCAGTATTTT,CASSGQGGTDTQYF
TRBV28,NA,TRBJ2-1,NA,TGTGCCAGCCGACTCGGGGCAACGGGGCAGTTCTTC,CASRLGATGQFF
TRBV23-1,NA,TRBJ1-2,NA,TGCGCCAGCAGTTTAAAGGCTGCGGGGCGATCTGGAGGCTACACCTTC,CASSLKAAGRSGGYTF
TRBV9,NA,TRBJ2-3,NA,TGTGCCAGCAGCGTAGTGCCTCTAACTAGCACAGATACGCAGTATTTT,CASSVVPLTSTDTQYF
TRBV6-1,NA,TRBJ1-2,NA,TGTGCCAGCAGTGAAAACTCGGGGGAAGGAGTATGGCTGGACACCTTC,CASSENSGEGVWLDTF
TRBV7-9,NA,TRBJ1-1,NA,TGTGCCAGCAGCTTAGGTCTAGGGGGAAGCGAACAAGCTTTCTTT,CASSLGLGGSEQAFF
TRBV4-1,once,TRBJ1-2,NA,TGCGCCAGCAGCCAAGATCCTGAACTTAACTATGGCTACACCTTC,CASSQDPELNYGYTF
TRBV28,NA,TRBJ2-3,NA,TGTGCCAGCAGTTTTAGACAGGGAGGGACAGATACGCAGTATTTT,CASSFRQGGTDTQYF
TRBV25-1,NA,TRBJ2-1,NA,TGTGCCAGCAGTGACTCCCTAGTCCCAAGCTCCTACAATGAGCAGTTCTTC,CASSDSLVPSSYNEQFF
TRBV29-1,once,TRBJ1-2,NA,TGCAGCGTTGAAGACACAGTGGGCCCGGGTTACTATGGCTACACCTTC,CSVEDTVGPGYYGYTF
TRBV7-8,NA,TRBJ2-1,TRBD2,TGTGCCAGCAGCCTGTGGAGCGGGGGGGCCTACAATGAGCAGTTCTTC,CASSLWSGGAYNEQFF
TRBV30,NA,TRBJ2-7,NA,TGTGCCTGGAGTTCGGCATACGTCAGGGGAGAGGACGAGCAGTACTTC,CAWSSAYVRGEDEQYF
TRBV4-2,NA,TRBJ2-7,TRBD2,TGTGCCAGCAGCCAAGCCCGACTAGCGGGGAACTACGAGCAGTACTTC,CASSQARLAGNYEQYF
TRBV4-1,few,TRBJ1-1,TRBD1,TGCGCCAGCAGCCAGAGGACAGGGAGGGAAGCTTTCTTT,CASSQRTGREAFF
TRBV25-1,NA,TRBJ2-5,NA,TGTGCCAGCAGTGAATTGGAGGGGACAGAGACCCAGTACTTC,CASSELEGTETQYF
TRBV19,once,TRBJ2-7,NA,TGTGCCAGTAGTATAGGGCAGGGGTCCCGCGGCGAGCAGTACTTC,CASSIGQGSRGEQYF
TRBV7-2,NA,TRBJ2-5,NA,TGTGCCAGCAGCGCAAGCTCGAAAGAGACCCAGTACTTC,CASSASSKETQYF
TRBV2,NA,TRBJ2-3,TRBD2,TGTGCCAGCAACCTGCGGGGGGATACGCAGTATTTT,CASNLRGDTQYF
TRBV13,few,TRBJ1-3,TRBD1,TGTGCCAGCAGCTTTTCCGCCGGGACAGGGGTTCAACCCTCTGGAAACACCATATATTTT,CASSFSAGTGVQPSGNTIYF
TRBV28,NA,TRBJ1-3,NA,TGTGCCAGCAGTGGCTCTGGAAACACCATATATTTT,CASSGSGNTIYF
TRBV6-5,NA,TRBJ2-7,TRBD2,TGTGCCAGCAGTTACAGGGGACTACCCTACGAGCAGTACTTC,CASSYRGLPYEQYF
TRBV7-9,NA,TRBJ2-7,NA,TGTGCCAGCAGCCCACTCGGGGGGCTCGAGCAGTACTTC,CASSPLGGLEQYF
TRBV4-1,NA,TRBJ2-6,NA,TGCGCCGGCAGCCAACGCACAGGTGTCTCTGGGGCCAACGTCCTGACTTTC,CAGSQRTGVSGANVLTF
TRBV9,NA,TRBJ2-1,NA,TGTGCCAGCAGCTCGGACTGGAGCTCCTACAATGAGCAGTTCTTC,CASSSDWSSYNEQFF
TRBV19,NA,TRBJ1-1,TRBD1,TGTGCCAGTAGTCAGGGGGGATCCACTGAAGCTTTCTTT,CASSQGGSTEAFF
TRBV18,few,TRBJ1-6,NA,TGTGCCAGCTCACAGCAAGTCAAATCCAACTCACCCCTCCACTTT,CASSQQVKSNSPLHF
TRBV18,once,TRBJ2-5,NA,TGTGCCAGCTCACCTACATCAGGGGTTCGCGAGACCCAGTACTTC,CASSPTSGVRETQYF
TRBV5-1,NA,TRBJ2-5,NA,TGCGCCAGCAGCTTGGACAGCCAAGAGACCCAGTACTTC,CASSLDSQETQYF
TRBV5-4,NA,TRBJ1-3,TRBD1,TGTGCCAGCAGCTCAGGGGGACAGCTCGGAAACACCATATATTTT,CASSSGGQLGNTIYF
TRBV4-3,NA,TRBJ2-1,TRBD2,TGCGCCAGCAGCCAAGAGGGCGGGGGCTCCTACAATGAGCAGTTCTTC,CASSQEGGGSYNEQFF